This T cell receptor beta chain was sequenced during a study of patients and donors after allogeneic stem cell transplantation. TCRdb recomputed calls from the RT-PCR reads with MiXCR, one row per CDR3 protein. This sample has tens of thousands of distinct CDR3 sequences, with roughly 5.1% found just once. This clonotype was picked up a small number of times. Deletions cut 1 base from V and 7 bases from J, with 11 bases between. CDR1 is LNHDA, CDR2 SQIVND, per germline (reference sequence). The CDR3 is 14 amino acids. This TCR was sampled from a human donor who was either an allogeneic HSCT recipient or a stem cell or donor lymphocyte infusion donor (not recorded which). It is not recorded whose cells these are; they may come from a transplant donor. The rearrangement links TRBV19 to TRBJ1-5; no clear D gene. The sequenced sample was blood, either unsorted or a sorted T cell fraction (not recorded which). The CDR3 here is CASSIGRTGQPQHF. CDR3 DNA: TGTGCCAGTAGTATAGGTCGCACTGGCCAGCCCCAGCATTTT.